The 26 T cell receptor beta chains presented below share a single source sample, sequenced in a study of blood T cell repertoires in COVID-19. The protocol was immunoSEQ multiplex PCR, while the TCRdb copy is restricted to in-frame clones and leaves out a portion. The table has about 33,000 clones, around nine tenths seen once; the top ten hold approximately 6.8%. The sequenced material came from peripheral blood. The origin of the receptors is a human donor in a cohort sampled during active COVID-19.

J is TRBJ2-3 and V is TRBV9, with 8 bases aligning to TRBD2. In germline, CDR1 is SGDLS, CDR2 YYNGEE. This CDR3 contains 16 residues. V lost 0 bases, J lost 1 base, and 4 bases stayed unmatched. This chain's CDR3 is CASSVGAGVGTDTQYF. CDR3 in DNA: TGTGCCAGCAGCGTAGGAGCGGGAGTAGGCACAGATACGCAGTATTTT.

In DNA, the CDR3 is TGTGCCAGCAGAACCGGAGGGACAGGGTCTGAAAAACTGTTTTTT. Translation: CASRTGGTGSEKLFF. The chain links TRBV6-5 to TRBJ1-4; 9 bases are shared with TRBD1. The CDR3 contains 15 residues. Looked up from germline, CDR1 is MNHEY and CDR2 is SVGAGI. J gave up 7 bases and V 6 bases, and 9 bases lay outside the gene matches.

The V and J genes are TRBV3-1 (or the pseudogene TRBV3-2) and TRBJ1-2, with 9 nucleotides matching TRBD1. The germline CDR1 and CDR2 sequences are LGHDT and YNNKEL (reference sequence). The CDR3 is 18 amino acids. With V trimmed by 5 bases and J by 4 bases, 17 bases remained unmatched. The CDR3 DNA is TGTGCCAGCAGCACTCATGGGACAGGGACCCTCCACAGCTATGGCTACACCTTC. Protein product: CASSTHGTGTLHSYGYTF.

The chain is built from TRBV2 and TRBJ1-5; 7 positions match TRBD1. The J segment lost 8 bases and the V segment lost 6 bases, leaving 13 bases of the junction unmatched. The CDR3 runs to 15 residues. The germline V gene has CDR1 SNHLY and CDR2 FYNNEI. The CDR3 sequence is CASRDGQAGGEPQHF. The CDR3 bases are TGTGCCAGCAGGGATGGACAGGCTGGTGGTGAGCCCCAGCATTTT.

This clone has just a few counts. The CDR3 nucleotides read TGTGCCAGCAGTGAACTAGCGGGAGGCACCGGGGAGCTGTTTTTT. Residues: CASSELAGGTGELFF. The chain links TRBV2 to TRBJ2-2; TRBD2 matches 11 bases. This CDR3 spans 15 amino acids. Germline assignment: CDR1 SNHLY and CDR2 FYNNEI. The V and J ends lost 2 bases and 4 bases, in that order; junction bases with no gene match: 0.

This rearrangement joins TRBV5-4 to TRBJ2-4; 9 nucleotides line up with TRBD1. Per germline, CDR1 SGHNT and CDR2 YYREEE (reference sequence). CDR3 length: 15 amino acids. V trimming: 4 bases; J trimming: 0 bases; junction bases outside the gene matches: 2. Written as DNA, the CDR3 is TGTGCCAGCAGCGGACAGGGGCTAGCCAAAAACATTCAGTACTTC. Protein sequence: CASSGQGLAKNIQYF.

CDR3 in DNA: TGTGCCAGCAGTTTATTGACGGGAGGTGAGCAGTTCTTC. The encoded protein is CASSLLTGGEQFF. The chain couples TRBV27 to TRBJ2-1, with 7 positions matching TRBD2. In germline, CDR1 is MNHEY, CDR2 SMNVEV (reference sequence). J was trimmed by 9 bases and V by 1 base; bases with no gene match: 3. CDR3 length equals 13 residues.

V gene TRBV14 combines with J gene TRBJ2-7, with 9 positions matching TRBD1. This CDR3 has 15 amino acids. Germline CDR1 is SGHDN and CDR2 is FVKESK. Trimming took 6 bases from V and 4 from J; bases not matched to a gene: 10. CDR3 amino acids: CASRQTGTGLYEQYF. The CDR3 DNA sequence: TGTGCCAGCAGACAGACGGGGACAGGGTTATACGAGCAGTACTTC. Full variable domain (rest looked up from reference TRBV14 and TRBJ2-7): EAGVTQFPSHSVIEKGQTVTLRCDPISGHDNLYWYRRVMGKEIKFLLHFVKESKQDESGMPNNRFLAERTGGTYSTLKVQPAELEDSGVYFCASRQTGTGLYEQYFGPGTRLTVT.

V usage is TRBV5-4 and J usage is TRBJ2-5, with 11 bases aligning to TRBD1. Germline values: CDR1 SGHNT, CDR2 YYREEE (reference sequence). After removal of 4 bases from V and 6 bases from J, the junction contained 5 bases not matched to a gene. The CDR3 sequence is 14 residues long. The CDR3 reads CASSHRDRGKTQYF. The CDR3 DNA follows: TGTGCCAGCAGCCACAGGGACAGGGGGAAGACCCAGTACTTC.

This chain connects TRBV7-2 to TRBJ1-2; no clear D. Deletions cut 0 bases from V and 8 bases from J, with 10 bases between. Germline CDR1 SGHTA, CDR2 FQGNSA. The CDR3 length is 13 residues. The CDR3 loop is CASSLALAWGYTF. CDR3 nucleotides: TGTGCCAGCAGCTTAGCTCTAGCATGGGGCTACACCTTC.

The chain links TRBV7-2 to TRBJ2-5; 7 bases are shared with TRBD2. The germline V gene has CDR1 SGHTA and CDR2 FQGNSA. V lost 5 bases and J lost 5; bases outside the gene matches: 5. The CDR3 runs 13 residues. CDR3 loop: CASSPGLGETQYF. As DNA, the CDR3 is TGTGCCAGCAGCCCTGGACTAGGGGAGACCCAGTACTTC.

This rearrangement joins TRBV14 to TRBJ2-7, with a possible D match to TRBD2 (5 bases). The germline gives CDR1 SGHDN, CDR2 FVKESK. CDR3 length equals 13 residues. The ends were cut back, 1 base at V and 10 bases at J, with 14 bases in the middle. CDR3 nucleotides: TGTGCCAGCAGCCAAGGTTCTTCGAGGGTCCAGTACTTC. The encoded protein is CASSQGSSRVQYF.

A single count supports this clone. The J gene is TRBJ1-5, the V gene TRBV6-6; maybe TRBD1 (5 bases). The CDR3 is 15 residues long. Germline V gene data show CDR1 as MNHNY and CDR2 as SVGAGI (reference sequence). V was shortened by 7 bases and J by 6 bases, with 19 bases between the two germline ends. CDR3 residues: CASTNRPGEGQPQHF. The DNA for the CDR3 is TGTGCCAGCACCAATCGGCCGGGGGAGGGTCAGCCCCAGCATTTT.

The chain joins TRBV5-1 to TRBJ2-7; 9 bases map to TRBD1. The CDR3 runs to 14 residues. CDR1 SGHRS and CDR2 YFSETQ come from the germline V gene. V gave up 2 bases and J gave up 5 bases; unmatched junction bases: 5. The CDR3 DNA reads as TGCGCCAGCAGCTTCGTGGACAGGGGAGACGAGCAGTACTTC. Translating gives CASSFVDRGDEQYF.

CDR3 bases: TGTGCCAGCAGCTTACTACGGGGTGGTGCGCAGTATTTT. This gives the protein CASSLLRGGAQYF. The chain couples TRBV7-9 to TRBJ2-3, with a tentative D call TRBD2 (5 bases). Deletions cut 2 bases from V and 10 bases from J, with 13 bases between. This CDR3 contains 13 residues. Germline V gene sequence: CDR1 SEHNR, CDR2 FQNEAQ (reference sequence).

This chain joins TRBV6-1 and TRBJ2-2; D not resolved. V was trimmed by 1 base and J by 4 bases, leaving 7 bases between them. This CDR3 has 14 amino acids. The V gene's germline CDR1 is MNHNS and CDR2 SASEGT. This chain's CDR3 is CASSEVRSTGELFF. CDR3 DNA sequence: TGTGCCAGCAGTGAAGTGAGGTCCACCGGGGAGCTGTTTTTT.

CDR3: CASSPQGTSGGSSYEQYF. CDR3 DNA: TGTGCCAGCTCACCCCAAGGGACTAGCGGGGGGAGCTCCTACGAGCAGTACTTC. The chain joins TRBV18 to TRBJ2-7, with 15 nucleotides matching TRBD2. V shed 3 bases and J 0 bases; nucleotides not matched to a gene: 6. CDR3 length: 18 residues. The V gene's germline CDR1 is KGHSH and CDR2 LQKENI. Full variable domain (outside the CDR3, taken from reference TRBV18 and TRBJ2-7): NAGVMQNPRHLVRRRGQEARLRCSPMKGHSHVYWYRQLPEEGLKFMVYLQKENIIDESGMPKERFSAEFPKEGPSILRIQQVVRGDSAAYFCASSPQGTSGGSSYEQYFGPGTRLTVT.

The chain carries TRBV6-6 and TRBJ2-7; a possible D gene is TRBD1 (6 bases). Trimming pared 0 bases from V and 6 bases from J, leaving 15 bases between. The germline gives CDR1 MNHNY, CDR2 SVGAGI (reference sequence). The CDR3 loop spans 15 amino acids. The CDR3 DNA reads TGTGCCAGCAGTTACTCATCCAAACAGGGTAGCGAGCAGTACTTC. It specifies CASSYSSKQGSEQYF.

This rearrangement joins TRBV5-1 to TRBJ2-5; D ambiguous. V shed 2 bases and J shed 4 bases, with 9 bases lying between them. The CDR3 runs 13 residues. Germline values: CDR1 SGHRS, CDR2 YFSETQ. CDR3 DNA: TGCGCCAGCAGCTTCACTATAGGAGAGACCCAGTACTTC. The encoded protein is CASSFTIGETQYF.

The V call is TRBV6-6, the J call TRBJ2-1; 8 nucleotides line up with TRBD1. Losses at the gene ends were 6 bases for V and 2 bases for J; bases not matched to a gene: 6. The CDR3 sequence is 15 residues long. Looked up from germline, CDR1 is MNHNY and CDR2 is SVGAGI (reference sequence). This chain's CDR3 is CASRGQVGAYNEQFF. The CDR3 coding sequence is TGTGCCAGCAGGGGACAGGTGGGGGCCTACAATGAGCAGTTCTTC.

The chain uses TRBV6-2 or TRBV6-3 and TRBJ2-5; maybe TRBD1 (5 bases). Germline CDR1 MNHEY, CDR2 SVGEGT. Trimming cost V 6 bases and J 2 bases, with 19 bases left between them. There are 16 residues in the CDR3. The CDR3 DNA reads TGTGCCAGCAGCCAGAGAGGCCGAACAGGTCAAGAGACCCAGTACTTC. Amino acids: CASSQRGRTGQETQYF.

The chain combines TRBV5-1 with TRBJ1-1; no clear D. The ends were cut back, 4 bases at V and 1 base at J, with 8 bases in the middle. Germline lookup yields CDR1 SGHRS and CDR2 YFSETQ. The CDR3 extends over 13 amino acids. The CDR3 region is CASSPGGNTEAFF. CDR3 coding DNA: TGCGCCAGCAGCCCCGGAGGGAACACTGAAGCTTTCTTT. Based on the CDR3 plus reference TRBV5-1 and TRBJ1-1, the full variable domain is KAGVTQTPRYLIKTRGQQVTLSCSPISGHRSVSWYQQTPGQGLQFLFEYFSETQRNKGNFPGRFSGRQFSNSRSEMNVSTLELGDSALYLCASSPGGNTEAFFGQGTRLTVV.

The CDR3 nucleotides are TGCGCCAGCAGCCAAGATAAGGGGGCGTCCGGCATCCCACATTCCTATAATTCACCCCTCCACTTT. Protein product: CASSQDKGASGIPHSYNSPLHF. This rearrangement joins TRBV4-1 to TRBJ1-6; 7 nucleotides agree with TRBD1. Germline V gene sequence: CDR1 MGHRA, CDR2 YSYEKL. V gave up 0 bases and J gave up 1 base; unmatched junction bases: 18. The CDR3 is 22 residues long.

The V and J genes are TRBV12-3 or TRBV12-4 and TRBJ1-5; TRBD1 might be the D (6 bases). The V gene lost 8 bases and the J gene lost 0 bases, with 8 bases spanning the gap. The CDR3 loop spans 13 amino acids. The CDR3 loop is CASPGDSNQPQHF. In DNA form, the CDR3 reads TGTGCCAGCCCAGGGGATAGCAATCAGCCCCAGCATTTT.

The V gene is TRBV15, the J gene TRBJ2-5; TRBD2 agrees at 9 bases. The CDR3 is made up of 16 amino acids. Unmatched junction bases numbered 6, after V lost 0 bases and J lost 4 bases. Germline CDR1 and CDR2: LNHNV and YYDKDF (reference sequence). In DNA form, the CDR3 reads TGTGCCACCAGCAGAGATCGCGCGGGAGGGGCAGAGACCCAGTACTTC. It codes for CATSRDRAGGAETQYF. Together with reference TRBV15 and TRBJ2-5, the CDR3 gives the full variable domain: DAMVIQNPRYQVTQFGKPVTLSCSQTLNHNVMYWYQQKSSQAPKLLFHYYDKDFNNEADTPDNFQSRRPNTSFCFLDIRSPGLGDTAMYLCATSRDRAGGAETQYFGPGTRLLVL.

V usage is TRBV6-2 or TRBV6-3 and J usage is TRBJ2-7; 8 nucleotides agree with TRBD2. CDR3 length equals 16 residues. Germline loops: CDR1 MNHEY, CDR2 SVGEGT. Losses at the gene ends were 1 base for V and 0 bases for J; bases not matched to a gene: 5. The CDR3 DNA sequence: TGTGCCAGCAGTTACTTTCCAGCGGGAGCCTCCTACGAGCAGTACTTC. Amino acids: CASSYFPAGASYEQYF.